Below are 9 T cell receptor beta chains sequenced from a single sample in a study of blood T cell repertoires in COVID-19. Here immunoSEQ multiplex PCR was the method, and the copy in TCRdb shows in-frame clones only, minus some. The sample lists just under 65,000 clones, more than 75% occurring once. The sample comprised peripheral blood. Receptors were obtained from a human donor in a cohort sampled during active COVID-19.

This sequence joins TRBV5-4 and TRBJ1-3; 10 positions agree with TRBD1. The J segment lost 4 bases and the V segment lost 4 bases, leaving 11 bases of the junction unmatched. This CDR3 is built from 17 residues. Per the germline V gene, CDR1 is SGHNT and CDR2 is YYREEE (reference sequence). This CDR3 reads CASSPGQGRLGGNTIYF. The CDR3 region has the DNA TGTGCCAGCAGCCCGGGACAGGGGAGGCTGGGAGGAAACACCATATATTTT.

In DNA, the CDR3 is TGTGCCAGCAGCTTAGATGTGCGTGGTGTGGGGGGAGAGCAGTACTTC. Residues: CASSLDVRGVGGEQYF. The chain links TRBV7-8 to TRBJ2-7; maybe TRBD2 (6 bases). The CDR3 runs to 16 residues. The germline V gene encodes CDR1 SGHVS and CDR2 FQNEAQ. V lost 1 base, J lost 7 bases, and 20 bases lay in between.

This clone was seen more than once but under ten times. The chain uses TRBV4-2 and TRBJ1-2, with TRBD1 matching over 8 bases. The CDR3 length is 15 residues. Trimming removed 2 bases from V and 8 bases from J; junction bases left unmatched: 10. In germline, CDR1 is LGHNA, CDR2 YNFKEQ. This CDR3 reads CASSQIPGQGGGYTF. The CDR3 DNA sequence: TGTGCCAGCAGCCAAATACCCGGACAGGGCGGGGGCTACACCTTC.

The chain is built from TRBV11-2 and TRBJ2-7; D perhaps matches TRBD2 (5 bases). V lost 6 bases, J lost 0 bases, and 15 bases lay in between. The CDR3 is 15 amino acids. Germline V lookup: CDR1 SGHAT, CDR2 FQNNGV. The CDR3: CASRLFAGNSYEQYF. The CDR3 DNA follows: TGTGCCAGCAGGCTCTTCGCGGGCAACTCCTACGAGCAGTACTTC.

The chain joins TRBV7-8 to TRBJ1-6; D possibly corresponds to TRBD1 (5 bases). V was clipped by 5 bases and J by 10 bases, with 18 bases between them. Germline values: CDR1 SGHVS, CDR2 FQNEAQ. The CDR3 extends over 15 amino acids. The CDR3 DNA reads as TGTGCCAGCAGCCCGCTAATGGACATGCGCTCACCCCTCCACTTT. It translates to CASSPLMDMRSPLHF. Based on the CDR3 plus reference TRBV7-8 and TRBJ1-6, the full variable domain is GAGVSQSPRYKVAKRGQDVALRCDPISGHVSLFWYQQALGQGPEFLTYFQNEAQLDKSGLPSDRFFAERPEGSVSTLKIQRTQQEDSAVYLCASSPLMDMRSPLHFGNGTRLTVT.

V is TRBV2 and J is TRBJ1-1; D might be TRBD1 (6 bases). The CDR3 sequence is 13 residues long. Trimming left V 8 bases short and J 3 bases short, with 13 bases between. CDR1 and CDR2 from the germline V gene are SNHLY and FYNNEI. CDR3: CASGPDRDTEAFF. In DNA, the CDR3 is TGTGCCAGCGGACCGGACAGAGACACTGAAGCTTTCTTT.

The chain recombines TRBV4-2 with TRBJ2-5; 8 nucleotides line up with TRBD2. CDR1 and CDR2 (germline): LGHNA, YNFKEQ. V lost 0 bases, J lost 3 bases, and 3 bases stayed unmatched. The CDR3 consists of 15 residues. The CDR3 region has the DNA TGTGCCAGCAGCCAAGAGGGACTAGGCGAAGAGACCCAGTACTTC. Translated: CASSQEGLGEETQYF.

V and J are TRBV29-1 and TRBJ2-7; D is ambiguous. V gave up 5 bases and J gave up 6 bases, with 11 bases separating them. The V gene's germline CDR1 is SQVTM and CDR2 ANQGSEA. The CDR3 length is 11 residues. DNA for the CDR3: TGCAGCGTTTCTTTCCTAGGCGAGCAGTACTTC. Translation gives CSVSFLGEQYF.

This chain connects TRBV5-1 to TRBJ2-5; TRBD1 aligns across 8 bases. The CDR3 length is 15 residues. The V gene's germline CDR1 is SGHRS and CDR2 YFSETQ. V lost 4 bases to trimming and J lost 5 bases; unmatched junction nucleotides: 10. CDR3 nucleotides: TGCGCCAGCAGCACCGACAGGGGAGGCGGGGAGACCCAGTACTTC. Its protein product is CASSTDRGGGETQYF.